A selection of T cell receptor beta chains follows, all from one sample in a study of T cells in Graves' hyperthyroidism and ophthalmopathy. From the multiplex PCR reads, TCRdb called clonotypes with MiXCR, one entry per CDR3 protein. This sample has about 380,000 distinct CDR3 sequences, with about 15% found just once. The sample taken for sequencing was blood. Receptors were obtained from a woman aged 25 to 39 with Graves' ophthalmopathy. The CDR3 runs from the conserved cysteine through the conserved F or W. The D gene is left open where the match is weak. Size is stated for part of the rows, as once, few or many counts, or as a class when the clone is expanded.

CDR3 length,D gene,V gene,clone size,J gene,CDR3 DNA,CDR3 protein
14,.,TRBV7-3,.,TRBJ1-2,TGTGCCAGCAGCTTCCAAATACGGAACTATGGCTACACCTTC,CASSFQIRNYGYTF
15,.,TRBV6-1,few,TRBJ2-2,TGTGCCAGCAGTGAAAAGGGCAGGGCGGCCGGGGAGCTGTTTTTT,CASSEKGRAAGELFF
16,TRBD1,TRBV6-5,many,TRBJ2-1,TGTGCCAGCAGTTACGCCCCGGGACAGGGACACAATGAGCAGTTCTTC,CASSYAPGQGHNEQFF
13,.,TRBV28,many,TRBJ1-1,TGTGCCAGCAATCCACCACGGAACACTGAAGCTTTCTTT,CASNPPRNTEAFF
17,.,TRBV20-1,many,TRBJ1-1,TGCAGTGCTAGTCCTCTGGGGGGGCGACGTCCGGACACTGAAGCTTTCTTT,CSASPLGGRRPDTEAFF
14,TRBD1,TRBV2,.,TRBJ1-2,TGTGCCAGCAGTGATTGGACAGGGTCCTATGGCTACACCTTC,CASSDWTGSYGYTF
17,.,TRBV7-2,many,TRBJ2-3,TGTGCCAGCAGCTTAGATGCGTGGGGGGGCCGAGGAGATACGCAGTATTTT,CASSLDAWGGRGDTQYF
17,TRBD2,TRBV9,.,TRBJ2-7,TGTGCCAGCAGCCTCCACTCAAGTAGCGGGGGCCCCTACGAGCAGTACTTC,CASSLHSSSGGPYEQYF
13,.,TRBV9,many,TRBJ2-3,TGCGCCAGCAGTGTCGGACTAACAGATACGCAGTATTTT,CASSVGLTDTQYF
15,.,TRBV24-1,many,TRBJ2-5,TGTGCCACCAGTGATTTATCGGGTTCCCAGGAGACCCAGTACTTC,CATSDLSGSQETQYF
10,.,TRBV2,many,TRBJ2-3,TGTGCCAGCATCACAGATACGCAGTATTTT,CASITDTQYF
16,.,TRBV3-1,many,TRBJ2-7,TGTGCCAGCAGCCAGGGAGGCAGGGGTTTAAGGTACGAGCAGTACTTC,CASSQGGRGLRYEQYF
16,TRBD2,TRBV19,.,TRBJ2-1,TGTGCCAGTAGTGCCCCTTTACTAGCGAAGTACAATGAGCAGTTCTTC,CASSAPLLAKYNEQFF
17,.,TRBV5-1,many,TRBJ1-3,TGCGCCAGCAGCTACCGGGACACGGGCAGCTCTGGAAACACCATATATTTT,CASSYRDTGSSGNTIYF
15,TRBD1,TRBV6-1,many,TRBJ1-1,TGTGCCAGCAGAGAGATGACAGGGTGGGGGACTGAAGCTTTCTTT,CASREMTGWGTEAFF
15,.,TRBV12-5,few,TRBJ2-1,TGTGCTAGTGGTTTCGGACAGCTCTCCTACAATGAGCAGTTCTTC,CASGFGQLSYNEQFF
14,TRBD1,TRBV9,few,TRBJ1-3,TGTGCCAGCGGAGGGGGACAGGGGCGAAACACCATATATTTT,CASGGGQGRNTIYF
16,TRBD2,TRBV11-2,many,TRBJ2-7,TGTGCCAGCAGCCCCGGGAGTCTAGCGGGACAATACGAGCAGTACTTC,CASSPGSLAGQYEQYF
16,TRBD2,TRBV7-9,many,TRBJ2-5,TGTGCCAGCAGCTTAGCGAGGACTAGCGGCAAAGAGACCCAGTACTTC,CASSLARTSGKETQYF
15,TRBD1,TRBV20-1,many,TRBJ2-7,TGCAGTGCTAGACCCAACAGGGGTCGATCCTACGAGCAGTACTTC,CSARPNRGRSYEQYF
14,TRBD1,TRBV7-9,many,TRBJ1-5,TGTGCCAGCAGCTCACAGGGGAATAGTCAGCCCCAGCATTTT,CASSSQGNSQPQHF
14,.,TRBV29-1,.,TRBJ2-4,TGCAGCGTTGAACTCAGACTAGCCAAAAACATTCAGTACTTC,CSVELRLAKNIQYF
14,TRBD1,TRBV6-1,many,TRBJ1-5,TGTGCCAGCAGGGGACAGTTTAGCAATCAGCCCCAGCATTTT,CASRGQFSNQPQHF
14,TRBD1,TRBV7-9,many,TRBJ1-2,TGTGCCAGCAGCCCTGGACAGGCCTTTTATGGCTACACCTTC,CASSPGQAFYGYTF
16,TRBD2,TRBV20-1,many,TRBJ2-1,TGCAGTGCTAGTGATAGCGGGGGGTTTAGGGACAATGAGCAGTTCTTC,CSASDSGGFRDNEQFF
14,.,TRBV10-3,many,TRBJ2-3,TGTGCCATCAGTGAGAGGGGATCGACAGATACGCAGTATTTT,CAISERGSTDTQYF
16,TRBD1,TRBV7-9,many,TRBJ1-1,TGTGCCAGCAGAAAGGGGGGGGACAGCATGAACACTGAAGCTTTCTTT,CASRKGGDSMNTEAFF
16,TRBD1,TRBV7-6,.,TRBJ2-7,TGTGCCAGCAGCCTCTACAGGGGTCCTATCCCCTACGAGCAGTACTTC,CASSLYRGPIPYEQYF
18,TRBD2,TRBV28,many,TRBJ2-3,TGTGCCAGCAGTTTCCGCTGGGGTAGCGGGGGGGCAGGAGATACGCAGTATTTT,CASSFRWGSGGAGDTQYF
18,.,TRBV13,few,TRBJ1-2,TGTGCCAGCAGCTTAAGCTTCCCGGGCGGCCCATCCTTCTCTGGCTACACCTTC,CASSLSFPGGPSFSGYTF
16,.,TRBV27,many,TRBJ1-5,TGTGCCAGCAGTCCTATAATATCGGTGCCGAATCAGCCCCAGCATTTT,CASSPIISVPNQPQHF
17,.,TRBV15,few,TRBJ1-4,TGTGCCACCAGCAGACCGACTCTGGGGCTGGGTAATGAAAAACTGTTTTTT,CATSRPTLGLGNEKLFF
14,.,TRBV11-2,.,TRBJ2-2,TGTGCCAGCAGCCGTGGGACTGACACCGGGGAGCGGTTTTTT,CASSRGTDTGERFF
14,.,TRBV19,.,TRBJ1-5,TGTGCCAGTAGTAAGCGGGGCAACAATCAGCCCCAGCATTTT,CASSKRGNNQPQHF
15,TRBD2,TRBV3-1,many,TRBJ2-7,TGTGCCAGCAGCCAAGGACTAGCGGGCACCTACGAGCAGTACTTC,CASSQGLAGTYEQYF
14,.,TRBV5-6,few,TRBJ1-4,TGTGCCAGCAGCAAGTACCTAGGTGATGAAAAACTGTTTTTT,CASSKYLGDEKLFF